The 27 T cell receptor beta chains reported below all come from one sample, sequenced in a study of cytomegalovirus exposure and HLA in healthy donors (dated by TCRdb to 2017 to 2019). The library was produced with the immunoSEQ multiplex PCR assay. The multiplex PCR relied on a mix of 60 forward primers for TCR Vbeta segments and 13 reverse primers for TCR Jbeta segments. Imported from immuneACCESS, the table was reduced by TCRdb to in-frame sequences with V and J called. These copies leave out some clones; in studies compared against another copy, an unresolved V gene accounts for under half, and the cause of the remainder is not known. The table for this sample lists some 150,000 clones; over 75% of them were counted only once. Clones ranked in the top ten supply roughly 2.9% of the sample. Material for sequencing was PBMCs. The receptors stem from a woman aged 25 to 39 in good health and CMV-seronegative.

The chain couples TRBV18 to TRBJ2-5, with 7 bases lining up with TRBD1. Germline-derived CDR1 and CDR2 are KGHSH and LQKENI. V lost 2 bases to trimming and J lost 4 bases; unmatched junction nucleotides: 7. The CDR3 is 15 amino acids. The DNA of the CDR3 is TGTGCCAGCTCACCAAATTCGGGACAGCTAGAGACCCAGTACTTC. Translated, it gives CASSPNSGQLETQYF.

The J gene is TRBJ2-5, the V gene TRBV28; 7 bases are shared with TRBD2. The assigned J gene may be wrong: the sequence end matches TRBJ2-7 better. This CDR3 spans 16 amino acids. Germline loops: CDR1 MDHEN, CDR2 SYDVKM. CDR3 nucleotides: TGTGCCAGCAGTTTCGTCGGGACTACAACAGACTACGAGCAGTACTTC. Amino acids: CASSFVGTTTDYEQYF.

The V call is TRBV9, the J call TRBJ2-7, with 9 bases fitting TRBD2. The V gene's germline CDR1 is SGDLS and CDR2 YYNGEE. With V trimmed by 4 bases and J by 4 bases, 12 bases remained unmatched. This CDR3 region has 16 residues. The CDR3 DNA reads TGTGCCAGCAGCCCCGGTGGTAGCGGGAGTCTATACGAGCAGTACTTC. Its translation is CASSPGGSGSLYEQYF.

This clone came up a few times. The chain recombines TRBV5-1 with TRBJ1-1; 7 positions agree with TRBD1. With V trimmed by 2 bases and J by 3 bases, 7 bases remained unmatched. Germline CDR1 is SGHRS and CDR2 is YFSETQ. The CDR3 covers 15 residues. The CDR3 coding sequence is TGCGCCAGCAGCTTTATAGGGGGCGCAGACACTGAAGCTTTCTTT. Its protein product is CASSFIGGADTEAFF.

This clone was recorded only once. The rearrangement links TRBV7-9 to TRBJ1-1; 10 bases are a match to TRBD1. This CDR3 is 18 amino acids long. V lost 5 bases to trimming and J lost 3 bases; unmatched junction nucleotides: 15. Germline V CDR1 and CDR2: SEHNR, FQNEAQ (reference sequence). The CDR3 sequence is CASSPTGGALWLDTEAFF. In DNA, the CDR3 is TGTGCCAGCAGCCCGACAGGGGGCGCGTTGTGGTTGGACACTGAAGCTTTCTTT.

The chain has TRBV2 and TRBJ2-5, with D perhaps matching TRBD2 (5 bases). The CDR3 runs to 14 residues. The germline gives CDR1 SNHLY, CDR2 FYNNEI. The V end was cut by 2 bases, the J end by 5 bases, with 12 bases between. The CDR3 DNA reads as TGTGCCAGCAGTGAAACGGCCGGGGTGGAGACCCAGTACTTC. Protein sequence: CASSETAGVETQYF.

This chain uses TRBV7-6 with TRBJ2-1; 12 positions match TRBD1. The CDR3 loop spans 17 amino acids. Germline trimming cut 0 bases from V and 9 bases from J; bases unmatched to any gene: 9. CDR1 is SGHVS and CDR2 is FNYEAQ in the germline V gene. The CDR3 here is CASSLARDRGPTVEQFF. The CDR3 DNA reads as TGTGCCAGCAGCTTAGCCCGGGACAGGGGGCCGACAGTTGAGCAGTTCTTC.

The chain couples TRBV6-1 to TRBJ1-1, with TRBD1 matching 9 bases. The V gene's germline CDR1 is MNHNS and CDR2 SASEGT. V trimming: 5 bases; J trimming: 4 bases; junction bases outside the gene matches: 8. CDR3 size: 15 residues. CDR3 nucleotide sequence: TGTGCCAGCAGTCCCAATACAGGGGGCCTCACTGAAGCTTTCTTT. It specifies CASSPNTGGLTEAFF.

V gene TRBV9 combines with J gene TRBJ2-2; no clear D. The CDR3 has 14 amino acids. The germline V gene has CDR1 SGDLS and CDR2 YYNGEE. With 0 bases removed from V and 4 bases from J, the gap between germline ends came to 7 bases. The DNA of the CDR3 is TGTGCCAGCAGCGTAGATCAGGTCACCGGGGAGCTGTTTTTT. Encoded protein: CASSVDQVTGELFF.

This chain connects TRBV19 to TRBJ1-1, with unresolved D. The germline V gene encodes CDR1 LNHDA and CDR2 SQIVND (reference sequence). This CDR3 has 16 residues. The V gene lost 1 base and the J gene lost 3 bases, with 15 bases spanning the gap. CDR3 coding DNA: TGTGCCAGTAGTATAGGCGTCGGTACGGGAGACACTGAAGCTTTCTTT. Amino acids: CASSIGVGTGDTEAFF.

The chain combines TRBV27 with TRBJ2-1, with TRBD1 matching over 7 bases. Looked up from germline, CDR1 is MNHEY and CDR2 is SMNVEV (reference sequence). V was pared by 6 bases and J by 9 bases, with 11 bases of the junction left unmatched. The CDR3 is 14 amino acids. The DNA of the CDR3 is TGTGCCAGCAGCTTCGACAGGGCTGCGATTGAGCAGTTCTTC. Translating it yields CASSFDRAAIEQFF.

This rearrangement joins TRBV18 to TRBJ1-5; maybe TRBD1 (6 bases). The germline V gene has CDR1 KGHSH and CDR2 LQKENI. The CDR3 is made up of 16 amino acids. Trimming took off 3 bases at V and 6 bases at J, with 18 bases between the two ends. The CDR3, as DNA: TGTGCCAGCTCACCGAGTACAGGGAGTCGTAGTCAGCCCCAGCATTTT. Translated, it gives CASSPSTGSRSQPQHF.

The chain combines TRBV5-4 with TRBJ2-5; TRBD2 might be the D (5 bases). The J call may be faulty, since TRBJ2-7 better matches the DNA end. This CDR3 contains 14 residues. CDR1 is SGHNT, CDR2 YYREEE, per germline (reference sequence). The CDR3 DNA follows: TGTGCCAGCAGCTTTGGACTCCCGCCGGGCGAGCAGTACTTC. The encoded protein is CASSFGLPPGEQYF.

The chain uses TRBV29-1 and TRBJ1-2; no firm D call. The V gene lost 0 bases and the J gene lost 2 bases, with 7 bases spanning the gap. The germline V gene has CDR1 SQVTM and CDR2 ANQGSEA. The CDR3 runs 13 residues. CDR3 residues: CSVEERENYGYTF. In nucleotides, the CDR3 is TGCAGCGTTGAAGAGAGGGAAAACTATGGCTACACCTTC.

This clone was detected once. This chain connects TRBV29-1 to TRBJ2-5; D call uncertain. CDR3 length equals 12 residues. Germline CDR1 is SQVTM and CDR2 is ANQGSEA. Trimming left V 3 bases short and J 1 base short, with 6 bases between. This CDR3 is CSVDNSQETQYF. The CDR3 DNA sequence: TGCAGCGTTGACAACAGCCAAGAGACCCAGTACTTC.

The chain carries TRBV12-5 and TRBJ1-5, with D uncertain. This CDR3 spans 13 amino acids. The ends were cut back, 5 bases at V and 3 bases at J, with 8 bases in the middle. Germline V gives CDR1 LGHNT, CDR2 FRNRAP. The CDR3 sequence: CASGLEANQPQHF. DNA for the CDR3: TGTGCTAGTGGTCTTGAGGCCAATCAGCCCCAGCATTTT. The whole variable domain, remainder taken from reference TRBV12-5 and TRBJ1-5, is DARVTQTPRHKVTEMGQEVTMRCQPILGHNTVFWYRQTMMQGLELLAYFRNRAPLDDSGMPKDRFSAEMPDATLATLKIQPSEPRDSAVYFCASGLEANQPQHFGDGTRLSIL.

The rearrangement uses TRBV30 and TRBJ1-2, with 8 bases fitting TRBD1. Looked up from germline, CDR1 is GTSNPN and CDR2 is SVGIG (reference sequence). The CDR3 consists of 13 residues. V trimming: 4 bases; J trimming: 11 bases; junction bases outside the gene matches: 12. CDR3 sequence: CAWTRDRSRGYTF. The CDR3 region has the DNA TGTGCCTGGACGAGGGACAGGTCGCGGGGGTACACCTTC.

This chain links TRBV7-2 with TRBJ1-5; D might be TRBD1 (5 bases). The CDR3 contains 15 residues. Germline V gives CDR1 SGHTA, CDR2 FQGNSA. V gave up 5 bases and J gave up 1 base, with 12 bases separating them. The CDR3, as DNA: TGTGCCAGCAGCCGACACCGGACAAGCAATCAGCCCCAGCATTTT. Its protein is CASSRHRTSNQPQHF.

This CDR3 reads CASSQAGTGFSVAFF. The CDR3 DNA sequence: TGCGCCAGCAGCCAGGCCGGGACAGGGTTCTCAGTAGCTTTCTTT. This chain joins TRBV4-3 and TRBJ1-1; 9 bases are a match to TRBD1. From germline, CDR1 is LGHNA and CDR2 YSLEER. The ends lost 3 bases at V and 10 bases at J; junction bases unmatched: 12. The CDR3 has 15 residues.

The chain uses TRBV9 and TRBJ2-7; 9 bases match TRBD2. Germline CDR1 SGDLS, CDR2 YYNGEE. Germline trimming cut 4 bases from V and 4 bases from J; bases unmatched to any gene: 9. The length of the CDR3 is 15 residues. The CDR3 spells CASSSSSLAGYEQYF. CDR3 DNA: TGTGCCAGCAGCTCCTCCAGCCTAGCGGGGTACGAGCAGTACTTC.

Comment on this clone: Its ends do not fully match the called genes, so a read error is possible. The chain uses TRBV7-9 and TRBJ1-1; 10 bases are shared with TRBD1. CDR1 SEHNR and CDR2 FQNEAQ come from the germline V gene (reference sequence). The CDR3 runs to 15 residues. CDR3 sequence: CSSSLGTGADTEAFF. Written as DNA, the CDR3 is TGTTCCAGCAGCTTAGGGACAGGGGCGGACACTGAAGCTTTCTTT. Together with reference TRBV7-9 and TRBJ1-1, the CDR3 gives the full variable domain: DTGVSQNPRHKITKRGQNVTFRCDPISEHNRLYWYRQTLGQGPEFLTYFQNEAQLEKSRLLSDRFSAERPKGSFSTLEIQRTEQGDSAMYLCSSSLGTGADTEAFFGQGTRLTVV.

CDR3 coding DNA: TGTGCCAGCAGCGTCCGAGCCGGGACTCCCTCATGGAGTGGGAATCAGCCCCAGCATTTT. As protein: CASSVRAGTPSWSGNQPQHF. J is TRBJ1-5 and V is TRBV7-8; a possible D gene is TRBD1 (5 bases). In germline, CDR1 is SGHVS, CDR2 FQNEAQ. The CDR3 is made up of 20 amino acids. V lost 5 bases, J lost 4 bases, and 30 bases lay in between. The full variable domain, completed using reference TRBV7-8 and TRBJ1-5, is GAGVSQSPRYKVAKRGQDVALRCDPISGHVSLFWYQQALGQGPEFLTYFQNEAQLDKSGLPSDRFFAERPEGSVSTLKIQRTQQEDSAVYLCASSVRAGTPSWSGNQPQHFGDGTRLSIL.

DNA for the CDR3: TGTGCCAGCAGTGAATGGGAGACAGGGCGGAATTCACCCCTCCACTTT. Translation gives CASSEWETGRNSPLHF. V gene TRBV6-1 combines with J gene TRBJ1-6, with TRBD1 matching 7 bases. V shed 2 bases, J shed 7 bases, and the junction held 8 bases outside the gene matches. This CDR3 is built from 16 residues. The germline gives CDR1 MNHNS, CDR2 SASEGT.

The J gene is TRBJ1-2, the V gene TRBV5-4; TRBD1 aligns across 9 bases. This CDR3 is built from 17 residues. In germline, CDR1 is SGHNT, CDR2 YYREEE (reference sequence). J gave up 5 bases and V 4 bases, and 15 bases lay outside the gene matches. CDR3 sequence (DNA): TGTGCCAGCAGCCCCGGGACAGGGATCCTAGGGGGGTATGGCTACACCTTC. Translation gives CASSPGTGILGGYGYTF.

This clone has more than one count but fewer than ten. J is TRBJ2-7 and V is TRBV10-3; D perhaps matches TRBD1 (5 bases). CDR1 and CDR2 (germline): ENHRY, SYGVKD. V shed 0 bases and J shed 4 bases, with 10 bases lying between them. This CDR3 is 14 amino acids long. Here the CDR3 reads CAISESVRDYEQYF. CDR3 nucleotides: TGTGCCATCAGTGAGTCAGTCAGGGATTACGAGCAGTACTTC.

The chain has TRBV19 and TRBJ2-1, with unresolved D. Trimming pared 2 bases from V and 2 bases from J, leaving 10 bases between. From germline, CDR1 is LNHDA and CDR2 SQIVND (reference sequence). The CDR3 covers 15 residues. DNA for the CDR3: TGTGCCAGTAGTATAATGACTCGCCCCTACAATGAGCAGTTCTTC. This codes for CASSIMTRPYNEQFF.

This chain uses TRBV5-4 with TRBJ2-3, with D hard to call. The length of the CDR3 is 14 residues. Germline V gene lookup returns CDR1 SGHNT and CDR2 YYREEE (reference sequence). The V gene lost 3 bases and the J gene lost 0 bases, with 8 bases spanning the gap. In DNA, the CDR3 is TGTGCCAGCAGCTCTGCTACCAGCACAGATACGCAGTATTTT. As protein: CASSSATSTDTQYF.